The clone carrying this TCR beta chain was detected ten times or more. Its antigen is currently unknown. The source of the sample is a study of Graves' ophthalmopathy and Graves' hyperthyroidism. Study observations and caveats: Blood repertoires reportedly contained most expanded thyroid clonotypes above 0.001 frequency. The model flagged ophthalmopathy progression at 70% to 71% sensitivity and 72% to 80% specificity. Using 13 signatures, a model distinguished ophthalmopathy from stable hyperthyroidism, reaching around 88% sensitivity and 81.08% specificity.

Excluded were patients with other autoimmune diseases, uncontrolled infections, pregnancy or lactation. Investigators amplified TCR beta CDR3 regions from RNA transcripts. The authors performed first-round RT-PCR with HTBI primers and then a second-round multiplex PCR. Each CDR3 protein gets one entry after TCRdb re-called the multiplex PCR reads with MiXCR. The sample includes about 550,000 distinct CDR3 sequences, just under 40% of them seen just once. Trimming cost V 0 bases and J 12 bases, with 15 bases left between them. Germline-derived CDR1 and CDR2 are SGHAT and FQNNGV. The CDR3 consists of 15 residues.

Sequencing was carried out using peripheral blood or thyroid tissue (not recorded which). This TCR derives from an adult man with Graves' hyperthyroidism. J is TRBJ1-6 and V is TRBV11-2, with D uncertain. CDR3 region: CASSLERQLTRPLHF. CDR3 DNA sequence: TGTGCCAGCAGCTTAGAGCGCCAGTTGACAAGACCCCTCCACTTT. Using reference TRBV11-2 and TRBJ1-6 for the parts outside the CDR3, the full variable domain is EAGVAQSPRYKIIEKRQSVAFWCNPISGHATLYWYQQILGQGPKLLIQFQNNGVVDDSQLPKDRFSAERLKGVDSTLKIQPAKLEDSAVYLCASSLERQLTRPLHFGNGTRLTVT.